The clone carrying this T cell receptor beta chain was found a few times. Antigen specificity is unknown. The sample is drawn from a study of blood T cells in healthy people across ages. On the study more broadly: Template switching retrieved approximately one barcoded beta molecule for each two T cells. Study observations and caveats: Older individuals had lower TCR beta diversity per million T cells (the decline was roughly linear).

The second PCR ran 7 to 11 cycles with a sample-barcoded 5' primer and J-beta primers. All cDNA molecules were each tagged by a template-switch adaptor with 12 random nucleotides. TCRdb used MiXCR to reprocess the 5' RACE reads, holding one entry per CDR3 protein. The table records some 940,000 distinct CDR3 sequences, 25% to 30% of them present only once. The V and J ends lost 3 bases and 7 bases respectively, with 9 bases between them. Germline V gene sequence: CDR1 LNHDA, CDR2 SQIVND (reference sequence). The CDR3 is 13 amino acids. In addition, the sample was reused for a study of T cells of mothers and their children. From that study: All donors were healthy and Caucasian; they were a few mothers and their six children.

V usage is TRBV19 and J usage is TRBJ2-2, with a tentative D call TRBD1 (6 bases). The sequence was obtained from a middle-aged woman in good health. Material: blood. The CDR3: CASSIGTIGELFF. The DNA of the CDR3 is TGTGCCAGTAGTATTGGGACAATCGGGGAGCTGTTTTTT.